The 30 T cell receptor beta chains below come from one sample, sequenced in a study of long-term antiretroviral therapy in people with HIV. Survey-level resolution applied to immunoSEQ assay v3.0. The assay was immunoSEQ multiplex PCR, and TCRdb's table has in-frame clones only and misses some. The sample records tens of thousands of clones, about nine tenths being singletons. The sample was unsorted PBMCs, taken 1.2 years after starting antiretroviral therapy. These receptors were taken from a woman aged 50 to 65 with HIV.

The chain carries TRBV7-8 and TRBJ1-5; D is ambiguous. CDR3 length equals 12 residues. Germline values: CDR1 SGHVS, CDR2 FQNEAQ. Trimming took 5 bases from V and 4 from J, leaving 6 bases between them. This CDR3 is CASSPPNQPQHF. The CDR3 nucleotides are TGTGCCAGCAGCCCCCCTAATCAGCCCCAGCATTTT.

The chain carries TRBV2 and TRBJ1-2; D is unresolved. V gave up 3 bases and J gave up 3 bases, with 11 bases separating them. The V gene's germline CDR1 is SNHLY and CDR2 FYNNEI. This CDR3 region has 14 residues. The CDR3 nucleotides are TGTGCCAGCAGTGAGGCCGGCGGATACTATGGCTACACCTTC. It codes for CASSEAGGYYGYTF.

The rearrangement joins TRBV9 to TRBJ2-7, with D possibly TRBD2 on 5 matching bases. The CDR3 covers 14 residues. Per the germline V gene, CDR1 is SGDLS and CDR2 is YYNGEE. Trimming left V 3 bases short and J 5 bases short, with 15 bases between. CDR3 coding DNA: TGTGCCAGCAGCGCAAGGTGGGAGTGGAACGAGCAGTACTTC. Protein product: CASSARWEWNEQYF.

This clone was counted a few times. The chain uses TRBV2 and TRBJ1-2; D not resolved. In germline, CDR1 is SNHLY, CDR2 FYNNEI. This CDR3 is 14 amino acids long. With 6 bases removed from V and 2 bases from J, the gap between germline ends came to 13 bases. DNA of the CDR3: TGTGCCAGCAGGGGCCCCGGACGGAACTATGGCTACACCTTC. It yields the protein CASRGPGRNYGYTF.

This clone was counted once. This chain links TRBV19 with TRBJ2-7, with D uncertain. There are 14 residues in the CDR3. Trimming cost V 5 bases and J 1 base, with 12 bases left between them. The germline V gene encodes CDR1 LNHDA and CDR2 SQIVND (reference sequence). Here the CDR3 reads CASSEGYGSYEQYF. The CDR3, as DNA: TGTGCCAGTAGTGAAGGGTACGGATCCTACGAGCAGTACTTC. The entire variable domain, with the rest obtained from reference TRBV19 and TRBJ2-7, is as follows: DGGITQSPKYLFRKEGQNVTLSCEQNLNHDAMYWYRQDPGQGLRLIYYSQIVNDFQKGDIAEGYSVSREKKESFPLTVTSAQKNPTAFYLCASSEGYGSYEQYFGPGTRLTVT.

The chain joins TRBV6-1 to TRBJ1-5; D might be TRBD1 (5 bases). The CDR3 totals 17 residues. V dropped 0 bases and J dropped 7 bases, with 19 bases sitting between them. From germline, CDR1 is MNHNS and CDR2 SASEGT. CDR3 region: CASSEALTFRAHQPQHF. The CDR3 coding sequence is TGTGCCAGCAGTGAAGCCCTAACGTTCAGGGCTCACCAGCCCCAGCATTTT.

This chain links TRBV7-9 with TRBJ1-1; 7 nucleotides align to TRBD1. Germline V gives CDR1 SEHNR, CDR2 FQNEAQ (reference sequence). V was pared by 5 bases and J by 0 bases, with 9 bases of the junction left unmatched. This CDR3 has 16 amino acids. CDR3 residues: CASSHNRGGMNTEAFF. CDR3 nucleotide sequence: TGTGCCAGCAGCCACAACAGGGGAGGTATGAACACTGAAGCTTTCTTT.

The CDR3 sequence: CASSAEQGNTEAFF. CDR3 coding DNA: TGTGCCAGCAGTGCCGAACAGGGGAACACTGAAGCTTTCTTT. This rearrangement joins TRBV25-1 to TRBJ1-1; perhaps TRBD1 as D (6 bases). The germline V and J ends were trimmed by 4 bases and 1 base, with 10 bases remaining between them. From germline, CDR1 is MGHDK and CDR2 SYGVNS. This CDR3 is built from 14 residues.

The V and J genes are TRBV19 and TRBJ1-2; the match to TRBD1 covers 9 bases. Trimming took 6 bases from V and 2 from J; bases not matched to a gene: 1. The CDR3 is made up of 13 amino acids. Germline CDR1 reads LNHDA; CDR2 reads SQIVND (reference sequence). CDR3 sequence: CASRTGGNYGYTF. The CDR3 nucleotides read TGTGCCAGTAGGACAGGGGGAAACTATGGCTACACCTTC.

This chain links TRBV30 with TRBJ1-6, with a tentative D call TRBD1 (6 bases). CDR1 GTSNPN and CDR2 SVGIG come from the germline V gene (reference sequence). Trimming pared 1 base from V and 7 bases from J, leaving 20 bases between. The CDR3 length is 17 residues. CDR3 amino acids: CAWSALKDSRGNSPLHF. The DNA of the CDR3 is TGTGCCTGGAGTGCCCTAAAGGACAGTCGCGGAAATTCACCCCTCCACTTT.

This chain links TRBV7-2 with TRBJ1-2; D is uncertain. This CDR3 has 16 residues. CDR1 is SGHTA, CDR2 FQGNSA, per germline. V was shortened by 2 bases and J by 1 base, with 14 bases between the two germline ends. The CDR3 spells CASSLIPGGSNYGYTF. CDR3 coding DNA: TGTGCCAGCAGCTTAATTCCAGGAGGGAGTAACTATGGCTACACCTTC.

This clone was observed once. The V gene is TRBV30, the J gene TRBJ2-1, with a weak D call TRBD2 (6 bases). V shed 0 bases and J shed 3 bases, with 12 bases lying between them. From germline, CDR1 is GTSNPN and CDR2 SVGIG (reference sequence). CDR3 length: 15 residues. The CDR3 is CAWSVLRRGYNEQFF. The CDR3 nucleotides are TGTGCCTGGAGTGTTTTAAGGCGGGGCTACAATGAGCAGTTCTTC.

The rearrangement joins TRBV2 to TRBJ2-7; 10 bases line up with TRBD1. The length of the CDR3 is 15 residues. Germline CDR1 is SNHLY and CDR2 is FYNNEI. V dropped 6 bases and J dropped 5; count of bases not matched to a gene: 10. CDR3 sequence reads: CASSAPGQGLNEQYF. The CDR3 DNA follows: TGTGCCAGCAGCGCACCGGGACAGGGGCTCAACGAGCAGTACTTC.

This chain links TRBV30 with TRBJ1-3; D might be TRBD1 (5 bases). Trimming shortened V by 0 bases and J by 0 bases, and 18 bases separated the two germline ends. The CDR3 loop spans 18 amino acids. The V gene's germline CDR1 is GTSNPN and CDR2 SVGIG (reference sequence). This chain's CDR3 is CAWSVKGAGPLSGNTIYF. As DNA, the CDR3 is TGTGCCTGGAGTGTAAAAGGGGCAGGCCCACTCTCTGGAAACACCATATATTTT.

This sequence joins TRBV7-9 and TRBJ1-5, with D possibly being TRBD1 (6 bases). This CDR3 has 16 residues. Trimming stripped 4 bases from V and 2 bases from J, with 15 bases between. Per germline, CDR1 SEHNR and CDR2 FQNEAQ (reference sequence). The CDR3 sequence: CASSSTGTEGNQPQHF. The CDR3 DNA reads as TGTGCCAGCAGCTCAACAGGGACCGAGGGCAATCAGCCCCAGCATTTT.

The gene calls are TRBV30 and TRBJ1-1, with D perhaps matching TRBD1 (5 bases). CDR3 length: 13 residues. The germline CDR1 and CDR2 sequences are GTSNPN and SVGIG (reference sequence). V dropped 2 bases and J dropped 5 bases, with 12 bases sitting between them. The CDR3 bases are TGTGCCTGGAGTTCGGGGGAGGGGACTGAAGCTTTCTTT. Encoded protein: CAWSSGEGTEAFF.

V is TRBV29-1 and J is TRBJ2-3; 8 bases line up with TRBD2. CDR3 length: 15 residues. The germline V gene encodes CDR1 SQVTM and CDR2 ANQGSEA. V dropped 4 bases and J dropped 0; count of bases not matched to a gene: 6. The CDR3 bases are TGCAGCGTTGCCTTCACTAGCGGTAGCACAGATACGCAGTATTTT. Translation gives CSVAFTSGSTDTQYF.

The DNA for the CDR3 is TGTGCCAGCAGCTTAGCCCCAGGGGAGGGCAATCAGCCCCAGCATTTT. This sequence encodes CASSLAPGEGNQPQHF. J is TRBJ1-5 and V is TRBV7-2; tentatively, D is TRBD1 (6 bases). The V end lost 0 bases, the J end lost 2 bases, and 11 bases lay between the germline ends. The CDR3 spans 16 residues. CDR1 and CDR2 (germline): SGHTA, FQGNSA. Full variable domain (rest looked up from reference TRBV7-2 and TRBJ1-5): GAGVSQSPSNKVTEKGKDVELRCDPISGHTALYWYRQSLGQGLEFLIYFQGNSAPDKSGLPSDRFSAERTGGSVSTLTIQRTQQEDSAVYLCASSLAPGEGNQPQHFGDGTRLSIL.

The genes are TRBV10-2 and TRBJ1-5; D is ambiguous. Germline-derived CDR1 and CDR2 are WSHSY and SAAADI. The V and J ends lost 6 bases and 3 bases respectively, with 12 bases between them. CDR3 size: 14 residues. The CDR3 DNA sequence: TGCGCCAGCAGCAGTCAACAACCCAATCAGCCCCAGCATTTT. This translates into CASSSQQPNQPQHF.

The chain combines TRBV7-8 with TRBJ1-2; the D is unclear. There are 15 residues in the CDR3. V lost 6 bases, J lost 5 bases, and 19 bases lay in between. Germline-derived CDR1 and CDR2 are SGHVS and FQNEAQ. DNA of the CDR3: TGTGCCAGCAGTTCCCCTGGATTACCCGCTTATGGCTACACCTTC. It yields the protein CASSSPGLPAYGYTF.

The V call is TRBV15, the J call TRBJ2-1; 11 bases fit TRBD2. The CDR3 covers 15 residues. Germline V lookup: CDR1 LNHNV, CDR2 YYDKDF (reference sequence). V lost 1 base and J lost 8; bases outside the gene matches: 4. CDR3 sequence: CATSRGGTSGHEQFF. The CDR3 DNA sequence: TGTGCCACCAGCAGAGGAGGGACTAGCGGACATGAGCAGTTCTTC.

The chain uses TRBV29-1 and TRBJ2-7; D is tentatively TRBD1 or TRBD2 (5 bases each). Per germline, CDR1 SQVTM and CDR2 ANQGSEA. V was pared by 7 bases and J by 0 bases, with 13 bases between. This CDR3 is built from 13 residues. CDR3 sequence reads: CSATGPRSYEQYF. The CDR3 DNA is TGCAGCGCTACGGGACCGCGCTCCTACGAGCAGTACTTC.

This chain joins TRBV5-8 and TRBJ1-2; 10 bases match TRBD1. Trimming removed 4 bases from V and 2 bases from J; junction bases left unmatched: 5. Looked up from germline, CDR1 is SGHTS and CDR2 is YDEGEE. The CDR3 sequence is 15 residues long. DNA for the CDR3: TGTGCCAGCAGCGGGAGGGACAGGGGCAACTATGGCTACACCTTC. Translated: CASSGRDRGNYGYTF. The full variable domain, in which reference TRBV5-8 and TRBJ1-2 provide the parts outside the CDR3, is EAGVTQSPTHLIKTRGQQATLRCSPISGHTSVYWYQQALGLGLQFLLWYDEGEERNRGNFPPRFSGRQFPNYSSELNVNALELEDSALYLCASSGRDRGNYGYTFGSGTRLTVV.

This clone occurred once. The chain links TRBV18 to TRBJ1-2; possible D gene TRBD1, 6 bases. The V gene's germline CDR1 is KGHSH and CDR2 LQKENI. This CDR3 comprises 13 residues. Trimming shortened V by 3 bases and J by 4 bases, and 9 bases separated the two germline ends. The CDR3 region is CASSPTGPYGYTF. Here the CDR3 DNA reads TGTGCCAGCTCACCGACAGGACCCTATGGCTACACCTTC.

The chain couples TRBV5-1 to TRBJ1-3; D might be TRBD1 (5 bases). V was pared by 0 bases and J by 2 bases, with 6 bases between. Germline CDR1 is SGHRS and CDR2 is YFSETQ. This CDR3 is 14 amino acids long. Here the CDR3 reads CASSLGGAGNTIYF. The CDR3 nucleotides are TGCGCCAGCAGCTTGGGAGGGGCTGGAAACACCATATATTTT.

The J gene is TRBJ2-1, the V gene TRBV19; D is possibly TRBD1 (6 bases). The CDR3 totals 13 residues. The V end lost 6 bases, the J end lost 6 bases, and 12 bases lay between the germline ends. Germline V gene lookup returns CDR1 LNHDA and CDR2 SQIVND (reference sequence). This CDR3 is CASSGTPGNEQFF. CDR3 nucleotide sequence: TGTGCCAGTAGCGGGACACCAGGCAATGAGCAGTTCTTC.

The chain links TRBV5-8 to TRBJ2-5, with 10 bases lining up with TRBD2. The junction had 4 bases not matched to a gene; V was cut back by 4 bases and J by 4 bases. The CDR3 has 14 residues. Germline CDR1 is SGHTS and CDR2 is YDEGEE. Here the CDR3 DNA reads TGTGCCAGCAGCAAGGGACTAGCGAGAGAGACCCAGTACTTC. Translating it yields CASSKGLARETQYF.

This clone was counted once. This sequence joins TRBV5-1 and TRBJ1-1; no definite D call. V was shortened by 4 bases and J by 1 base, with 8 bases between the two germline ends. There are 13 residues in the CDR3. Germline V gene sequence: CDR1 SGHRS, CDR2 YFSETQ. As DNA, the CDR3 is TGCGCCAGCAGCCTCCCTCCGAACACTGAAGCTTTCTTT. This translates into CASSLPPNTEAFF.

The V and J genes are TRBV19 and TRBJ2-6, with a tentative D call TRBD1 (5 bases). CDR1 is LNHDA and CDR2 is SQIVND in the germline V gene (reference sequence). V gave up 4 bases and J gave up 0 bases, with 10 bases separating them. The CDR3 consists of 16 residues. Here the CDR3 DNA reads TGTGCCAGTAGTAGGGTGGGGCTCTCTGGGGCCAACGTCCTGACTTTC. This codes for CASSRVGLSGANVLTF.

The rearrangement uses TRBV12-5 and TRBJ1-2; 7 bases are a match to TRBD1. This CDR3 comprises 15 residues. Germline V gene data show CDR1 as LGHNT and CDR2 as FRNRAP. Losses at the gene ends were 6 bases for V and 1 base for J; bases not matched to a gene: 8. In nucleotides, the CDR3 is TGTGCTAGTGGCCTTAAGACAGGGATTAACTATGGCTACACCTTC. Its protein product is CASGLKTGINYGYTF.